This T cell receptor (beta chain) emerged from a study of cytomegalovirus exposure and HLA in healthy donors (TCRdb year 2017). As for the study more broadly: An earlier analysis of 587 of the donors reported 276 Gb of sequence data and 117 million unique TCR beta sequences from 190 million or so T cells. An early release that covered about 600 HLA-typed donors contained 250 to 350 gigabases of sequencing data and tens of millions of unique TCR sequences. Of the roughly 390 genotyped donors, 80% to 90% were placed in the genetic ancestry cluster associated with self-reported Caucasian donors. The study was designed to test whether signatures of past pathogen exposure could be identified by cataloging public T cell receptors. The T cell repertoires of 550 to 850 subjects were profiled by immunosequencing and related to cytomegalovirus serostatus. In addition to the first cohort of 500 to 850 subjects, a separate validation cohort of over 90 different subjects was used. To predict cytomegalovirus infection status, the study combined high-throughput TCR immunosequencing, statistical association of individual TCRs with disease status, and machine learning. A later analysis re-examined previously published TCR beta repertoires from just over 650 donors and added high-resolution HLA genotyping to investigate patterns of TCR occurrence. In the later analysis, no new phenotypic data were used to find candidate immune exposures; instead, reliance was placed on TCR beta sequences and their occurrence across donors. To decide whether each TCR beta V gene segment behaved as functional or pseudogenic, an earlier analysis of nearly 600 of the donors relied on high-throughput TCR beta sequencing. Donor age, sex, ethnicity and CMV serostatus were compiled alongside the repertoire data. In a later genetic analysis, genome-wide SNP genotypes for about 65% of the 666 donors were used, and that subset was treated as a discovery cohort. Every discovery cohort repertoire had been produced on one sequencing platform. HLA typing included class I and class II loci at four-digit resolution. The number of donors typed differed by locus, with roughly 620-630 for A, B, C, DRB1 and DQB1, approximately 500 for DQA1, 600 to 610 for DPA1, and about 450 for DPB1. Because of strong linkage in the cohort, roughly five DR-DQ haplotypes were treated as single units for association and clustering. Across 398 genotyped donors of the cohort, an average of approximately 220,000 unique TCR beta nucleotide sequences per donor were sequenced, and roughly a sixth of those sequences were non-productive.

Notes on this clone: This clone's antigen is unknown. The record has no base qualities; no much larger clone is one base away.

The cohort comprised 670 or so healthy bone marrow donors. All cohort members were sampled while nominally healthy, although unrecorded immune exposures were likely present. The donor was CMV seronegative and was included in the group of around 320 seronegative cohort members. A peripheral blood sample was collected from each donor, and TCR beta sequencing was performed on peripheral blood mononuclear cells. Genomic DNA was extracted from the blood cell samples with the Qiagen DNeasy Blood Extraction Kit. The CDR3 contains 14 residues, cysteine and phenylalanine counted. CDR3 DNA is the only sequence kept; it has 42 bases, read in frame from the first base. The trim is 3 bases for V and 3 bases for J, with a gap of 13 bases between the germline ends. The germline V gene (reference sequence) supplies CDR1 SGHKS and CDR2 YYEKEE. Preparation of the library involved the immunoSEQ multiplex PCR assay. The multiplex PCR relied on a mix of 60 forward primers for TCR Vbeta segments and 13 reverse primers for TCR Jbeta segments. The CDR3 region of rearranged TCR beta genes was amplified from genomic DNA with a multiplex PCR assay. Amplified TCR beta libraries were sequenced as 87-base-pair reads on the Illumina HiSeq System. Per the original workflow: Across the roughly 600 repertoires, a later analysis counted some 80 million unique TCR beta chains, some 11 million of which were shared by at least two donors. A nearest-neighbor algorithm error-corrected the raw reads and collapsed the reads into unique sequences, merging closely related sequences to remove PCR and sequencing errors. V, D and J gene segments were assigned by aligning CDR3 sequences to IMGT reference sequences. For a sequence to be retained, a match of at least six nucleotides was required to both a V gene segment and a J gene segment. Rearrangements were called productive when the CDR3 lacked stop codons and stayed in frame with V and J; all others were non-productive. Following IMGT convention, CDR3 was defined as the stretch from the second conserved V-encoded cysteine up to the conserved J-encoded phenylalanine. The earlier analysis of 587 of the donors excluded any sequence lacking an unambiguous match to a single V gene segment. In an earlier analysis of approximately 590 of the donors, a V segment was called functional when productive rearrangements were above 56.7%, and segregating when the standard deviation between donors exceeded 5%. To diagnose cytomegalovirus status from the catalog of TCR beta chain sequences, a statistical classification framework was built. V and J gene assignment, in a later analysis, came from comparing TCR nucleotide sequences with IMGT/GENE-DB human TR gene sequences. Using the TCRdist pipeline, a later analysis assigned CDR3 sequences along with most-parsimonious VDJ recombination scenarios. In a later analysis, every TCR beta chain was defined by the combination of its CDR3 amino acid sequence and its V-gene family, and reads without a unique V-gene family were dropped. As a way to deal with suspected cross-contamination and a sequencing artifact, a later analysis dropped 640 or so nucleotide sequences that were highly shared and had low generation probability. In a later analysis, a clonal expansion index was calculated for each public chain from normalized within-repertoire ranks of inferred template counts. Generation probabilities in a later analysis came from a VDJ recombination model fitted to out-of-frame rearrangements, and those results were checked against IGoR. In a later analysis, TCR-TCR, TCR-HLA and TCR-CMV co-occurrence was scored with hypergeometric tests, and a repertoire-size bias correction was applied to TCR pairs. In a later analysis, false discovery rates were estimated by permuting HLA or CMV assignments 20 times. In a later analysis, co-occurring TCRs were grouped using DBSCAN, with TCRdist sequence similarity added in when clustering inside HLA-allele-positive subsets. For co-occurrence clustering, repertoires with fewer than 30,000 or more than 120,000 public chains were excluded, along with four to six repertoires with anomalous nucleotide sharing. TCRdb retrieved this table from immuneACCESS and kept in-frame rearrangements only. Not all clones are present; in checked studies, unresolved V genes account for under half, and no reason is known for the remainder. The V and J calls and clone size are taken from that table; D and trimming were inferred from the DNA. The sample table lists 110,000 or so clones, around 81% of them with a count of one. Roughly 2% of the sample goes to the ten largest clones.

Points the paper makes about the study in general: In a later genetic analysis, fewer N-insertions in productive TCRs were reported among donors in an Asian-associated ancestry cluster than the roughly 670-donor mean. The sequencing pipeline was judged likely to have produced a cluster of highly shared sequence variants as a technical artifact. In a later analysis, most CMV-associated TCR beta chains were found to appear HLA-restricted, with HLA associations seemingly driven largely by CMV exposure. Some IMGT-functional V segments, including TRBV6-2 and TRBV6-3, could not be distinguished by the 87-base-pair reads and were therefore excluded. In the study, approximately 160 TCR beta chains were listed as associated with cytomegalovirus. When HLA alleles, especially DR and DQ, strongly co-occurred, TCR associations were difficult to assign to individual alleles. Immune exposure information for the cohort was limited to CMV serostatus. At a false discovery rate of 0.05, a later analysis linked some 17,000 TCR beta sequences to specific HLA alleles. The earlier analysis of some 560 of the donors excluded seventeen rarely observed V segments, including chromosome 9 orphons, because counts were too low. A later analysis found that TCR association rates varied across HLA loci, with DRB1 alleles showing the most associated TCRs and HLA-C alleles the fewest. Correlated functional status among segregating V segments might be attributable to linkage disequilibrium, but an unknown experimental factor could not be ruled out. Because some donors lacked HLA typing at each locus, the association tests relied only on the typed subset. In an earlier analysis of 450 to 750 of the donors, most TCR beta V segments appeared in productive rearrangements about 90% or about 30% of the time, broadly matching IMGT annotations. A further reported finding was that TCR beta sequences accurately predicted the HLA-A and HLA-B alleles for most subjects in the first cohort. A later genetic analysis associated a missense DCLRE1C variant with V-gene and J-gene trimming of TCR beta chains, and an independent cohort replicated the association. Most TCR sequences were observed very rarely across donors, whereas some public TCRs were present in many individuals. A later analysis found that HLA-associated TCR beta chains were more clonally expanded and had lower generation probabilities than equally common non-associated chains. Presence/absence analyses assumed roughly uniform sequencing depth across donors, an assumption that may not hold. The cohort was sequenced for TCR beta chains only, and without alpha or paired-chain data the features that could be detected were limited. In both the original and validation cohorts, the classifier was reported to diagnose cytomegalovirus status with high specificity and sensitivity. In a later analysis, several top co-occurrence clusters were reported to appear linked to parvovirus B19, influenza, CMV and Epstein-Barr virus. Three of the identified cytomegalovirus-associated TCR beta chains were confirmed in vitro to be specific for cytomegalovirus antigens. It was suggested by the authors that the approach could potentially be generalized to other disease states and immunological phenotypes.

This receptor was identified in a woman aged 25 to 39 in good health and CMV-seronegative. Here the chain combines TRBV5-5 and TRBJ2-7; a tentative D match to TRBD2 spans 6 bases. Sequencing was done on a sample of PBMCs. The CDR3 region: CASSYSRDRYEQYF. At the DNA level, the sequence is TGTGCCAGCAGCTACTCGCGGGACCGCTACGAGCAGTACTTC.